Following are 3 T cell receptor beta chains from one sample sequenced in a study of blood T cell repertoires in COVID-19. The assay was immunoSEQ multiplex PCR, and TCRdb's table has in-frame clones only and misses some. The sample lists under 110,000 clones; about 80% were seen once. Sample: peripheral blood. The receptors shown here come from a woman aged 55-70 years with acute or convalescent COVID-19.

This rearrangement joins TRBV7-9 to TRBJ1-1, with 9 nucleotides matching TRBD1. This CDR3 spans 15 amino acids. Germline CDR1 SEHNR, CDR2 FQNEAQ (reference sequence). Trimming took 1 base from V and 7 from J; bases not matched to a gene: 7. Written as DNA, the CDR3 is TGTGCCAGCAGCTTAGGGGAGGACAGGGGACGTGAAGCTTTCTTT. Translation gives CASSLGEDRGREAFF.

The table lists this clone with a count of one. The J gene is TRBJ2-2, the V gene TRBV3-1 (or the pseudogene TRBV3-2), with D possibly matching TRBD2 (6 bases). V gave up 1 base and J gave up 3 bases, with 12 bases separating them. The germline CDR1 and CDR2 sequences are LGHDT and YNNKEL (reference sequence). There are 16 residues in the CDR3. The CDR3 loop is CASSQGVGGYTGELFF. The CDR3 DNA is TGTGCCAGCAGCCAAGGGGTCGGGGGATACACCGGGGAGCTGTTTTTT.

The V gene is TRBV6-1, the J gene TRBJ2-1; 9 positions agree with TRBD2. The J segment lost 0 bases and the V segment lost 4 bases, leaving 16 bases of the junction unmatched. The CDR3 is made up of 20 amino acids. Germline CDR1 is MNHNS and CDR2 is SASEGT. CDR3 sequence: CASSASGTSLLKSSYNEQFF. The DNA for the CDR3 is TGTGCCAGCAGTGCCTCCGGGACTAGCTTACTCAAAAGCTCCTACAATGAGCAGTTCTTC.